These T cell receptor beta chains were read from a single sample in a study of OX40 agonist ivuxolimab in advanced cancers. Assay: immunoSEQ multiplex PCR; the TCRdb copy retains only in-frame clones and omits some. The sample yields more than 12,000 clones, 80% seen once. Sequencing was performed on CD4+ or CD8+ T cells sorted from blood, taken in a trial of the OX40 agonist ivuxolimab. These TCRs come from an adult with an advanced solid tumor such as melanoma, head and neck, liver or kidney cancer. CDR3s include the opening cysteine and the closing phenylalanine or tryptophan. The order of the fields is CDR3 DNA, CDR3 protein, V gene, clone size, D gene, J gene. The D gene is left open where the match is weak. A clone size is listed for some rows: how often the clone was seen (once, few, many), or a class if it is expanded.

TGTGCCAGCAGTGGAGGGGAAGGACAGGGCTTTCTAGCCAAAAACATTCAGTACTTC	CASSGGEGQGFLAKNIQYF	TRBV28	few	TRBD1	TRBJ2-4
TGTGCCAGCAGCTTTACATCCTACGAGCAGTACTTC	CASSFTSYEQYF	TRBV5-5	NA	NA	TRBJ2-7
TGTGCCAGCAGCTTAGGTAGGACAGGCGGGGAGACCCAGTACTTC	CASSLGRTGGETQYF	TRBV11-2	once	TRBD1	TRBJ2-5
TGTGCCAGCAGCTTAGTAGCGGGGCCCTACAATGAGCAGTTCTTC	CASSLVAGPYNEQFF	TRBV7-3	once	TRBD2	TRBJ2-1
TGTGCCAGCAGTGAAAAGGGAGGGTCCACTGGGGCCAACGTCCTGACTTTC	CASSEKGGSTGANVLTF	TRBV6-1	NA	TRBD2	TRBJ2-6
TGTGCCAGCAGTCCCCTCGGGACTCCAGAGGAGCAGTACTTC	CASSPLGTPEEQYF	TRBV27	NA	NA	TRBJ2-7
TGTGCCAGCAGCGTAGGCGCTACCAGCTCCTACGAGCAGTACTTC	CASSVGATSSYEQYF	TRBV9	NA	NA	TRBJ2-7
TGTGCCAGCAGTCTTAGACCGAAACTCCCAGATACGCAGTATTTT	CASSLRPKLPDTQYF	TRBV28	NA	NA	TRBJ2-3
TGTGCCAGCAGCCAGGAAGGACTAGCCCAAGAGACCCAGTACTTC	CASSQEGLAQETQYF	TRBV11-3	NA	TRBD2	TRBJ2-5
TGTGCCAGTAGTACAGGGACTAGCGGGAGCCCATACTTC	CASSTGTSGSPYF	TRBV19	medium-sized	TRBD2	TRBJ2-7
TGTGCCAGCAGCGTAGGGTTCAGGGGGCGCAACGAGCAGTACTTC	CASSVGFRGRNEQYF	TRBV9	NA	TRBD1	TRBJ2-7